A few counts support the clone carrying this T cell receptor (beta chain). With a J-beta primer mix and a sample-barcoded 5' primer, a second PCR ran about 7 to 11 cycles. TCRdb reprocessed the 5' RACE reads with MiXCR, giving one entry per CDR3 protein. Of 1.5 million to 2 million distinct CDR3 sequences in the sample, 34% were seen once. Trimming removed 2 bases from V and 4 bases from J, with 20 bases in between. The CDR3 is 17 amino acids. The germline CDR1 and CDR2 sequences are MGHRA and YSYEKL. This specimen belongs to a study of blood T cells in healthy people across ages. The chain combines TRBV4-1 with TRBJ1-2; D is perhaps TRBD1 (6 bases). The sample was blood. The receptor was isolated from a woman aged 25 to 39 in good health. The CDR3 DNA is TGCGCCAGCAGCCAACTAGGTCTGCCAGGGGACGGCTATGGCTACACCTTC. As protein: CASSQLGLPGDGYGYTF.